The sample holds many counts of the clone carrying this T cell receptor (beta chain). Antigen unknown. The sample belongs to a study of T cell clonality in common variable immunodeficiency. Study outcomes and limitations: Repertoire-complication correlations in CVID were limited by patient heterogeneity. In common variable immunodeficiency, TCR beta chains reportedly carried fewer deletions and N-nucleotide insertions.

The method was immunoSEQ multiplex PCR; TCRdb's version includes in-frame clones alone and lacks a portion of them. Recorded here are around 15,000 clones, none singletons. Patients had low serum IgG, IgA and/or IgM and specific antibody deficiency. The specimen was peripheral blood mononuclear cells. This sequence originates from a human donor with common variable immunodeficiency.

CDR3 DNA (partial): TGCAGTGCGACCGAATCGGGCCGGGGAGATGGTTCACCC. It codes for CSATESGRGDGSP. The complete CDR3 protein is CSATESGRGDGSPLHF. The rearrangement uses TRBV20-1 and TRBJ1-6; D unclear. Coverage ceases 3 residues before the CDR3 finishes, and the germline J gene fills in the end. The length of the CDR3 is 16 residues. Germline V gene data show CDR1 as DFQATT and CDR2 as SNEGSKA (reference sequence). V lost 6 bases and J lost 9, with 24 bases in between.